These T cell receptor beta chains were read from a single sample in a study of Ad26.COV2.S vaccination and SARS-CoV-2 variants. The method was immunoSEQ multiplex PCR; TCRdb's version includes in-frame clones alone and lacks a portion of them. Here the sample spans about 350,000 clones, around 89% being singletons. The sample in question was peripheral blood, obtained in a trial of Ad26.COV2.S vaccine versus placebo. The receptors here all came from a person aged 18 to 65 who received the Ad26.COV2.S COVID-19 vaccine or a placebo. The CDR3 runs from the conserved cysteine through the conserved F or W. The order of the fields is V gene, D gene, J gene, clone size, CDR3 protein, CDR3 DNA. A D gene is named only where the DNA matches it firmly. A clone size is listed for some rows: how often the clone was seen (once, few, many), or a class if it is expanded.

TRBV9	NA	TRBJ2-3	NA	CASSGNRVYTDTQYF	TGTGCCAGCAGCGGTAACAGGGTTTACACAGATACGCAGTATTTT
TRBV5-6	NA	TRBJ1-5	NA	CASSLGLSNQPQHF	TGTGCCAGCAGCTTGGGATTGAGCAATCAGCCCCAGCATTTT
TRBV2	NA	TRBJ2-5	NA	CASRGSQETQYF	TGTGCCAGCAGGGGCTCGCAGGAGACCCAGTACTTC
TRBV19	NA	TRBJ2-2	NA	CASRLAGVGELFF	TGTGCCAGTAGACTAGCCGGGGTCGGGGAGCTGTTTTTT
TRBV27	NA	TRBJ2-2	few	CASSSRRAAGELFF	TGTGCCAGCAGTTCGCGAAGGGCGGCCGGGGAGCTGTTTTTT
TRBV12-5	TRBD2	TRBJ2-1	NA	CASGSSGLGDVVSYNEQFF	TGTGCTAGTGGTTCCTCGGGACTAGGGGATGTGGTAAGCTACAATGAGCAGTTCTTC
TRBV15	TRBD2	TRBJ2-3	NA	CATSRDKGGRSVDTQYF	TGTGCCACCAGCAGAGACAAAGGCGGGAGATCGGTAGATACGCAGTATTTT
TRBV7-8	TRBD1	TRBJ1-6	NA	CASSLVGGLDSPLHF	TGTGCCAGCAGCTTAGTAGGGGGCTTGGATTCACCCCTCCACTTT
TRBV4-3	NA	TRBJ1-4	few	CASSHVRGSTNEKLFF	TGCGCCAGCAGCCACGTCAGGGGCTCAACTAATGAAAAACTGTTTTTT
TRBV3-1/TRBV3-2	NA	TRBJ2-3	NA	CASSQEGSFTDTQYF	TGTGCCAGCAGCCAAGAGGGCAGCTTCACAGATACGCAGTATTTT
TRBV6-6	NA	TRBJ1-5	NA	CASSYLAGESIQPQHF	TGTGCCAGCAGTTACTTGGCAGGAGAATCAATCCAGCCCCAGCATTTT
TRBV28	NA	TRBJ2-3	NA	CASSLWGGQRTQVTQYF	TGTGCCAGCAGTTTATGGGGGGGGCAACGGACCCAGGTTACGCAGTATTTT
TRBV27	TRBD2	TRBJ2-3	NA	CASSSPPIAGWGTDTQYF	TGTGCCAGCAGTTCCCCACCAATAGCGGGATGGGGCACAGATACGCAGTATTTT
TRBV28	TRBD1	TRBJ2-4	NA	CASSSIGGTGGLFKNIQYF	TGTGCCAGCAGTTCTATTGGAGGGACAGGGGGACTTTTCAAAAACATTCAGTACTTC
TRBV2	NA	TRBJ1-2	NA	CAFRRANGYTF	TGTGCCTTTAGGCGGGCCAATGGCTACACCTTC
TRBV2	NA	TRBJ1-2	NA	CASRGPYGYTF	TGTGCCAGCAGAGGGCCCTATGGCTACACCTTC
TRBV19	TRBD2	TRBJ2-1	NA	CASTKWGGYNEQFF	TGTGCCAGTACCAAGTGGGGGGGCTACAATGAGCAGTTCTTC
TRBV7-9	TRBD1	TRBJ1-2	NA	CASSLQKTGGFLYGYTF	TGTGCCAGCAGCTTGCAAAAGACAGGGGGTTTTTTATATGGCTACACCTTC
TRBV30	TRBD1	TRBJ1-2	NA	CAWSQQGAHGYTF	TGTGCCTGGAGTCAACAGGGGGCTCACGGCTACACCTTC
TRBV7-2	NA	TRBJ2-7	NA	CASSLVFNEQYF	TGTGCCAGCAGCTTAGTCTTCAACGAGCAGTACTTC
TRBV28	NA	TRBJ1-6	NA	CASSFGGKEGSPLHF	TGTGCCAGCAGTTTTGGGGGGAAAGAAGGGTCACCCCTCCACTTT
TRBV27	NA	TRBJ2-7	NA	CASSLDGYEQYF	TGTGCCAGCAGTTTAGACGGCTACGAGCAGTACTTC
TRBV7-8	NA	TRBJ1-1	NA	CASSLMVNTEAFF	TGTGCCAGCAGCTTAATGGTGAACACTGAAGCTTTCTTT
TRBV7-2	TRBD1	TRBJ1-1	NA	CASSSQGQLNTEAFF	TGTGCCAGCAGCTCACAGGGACAGTTGAACACTGAAGCTTTCTTT
TRBV12-3/TRBV12-4	NA	TRBJ1-6	NA	CASSPGNSPLHF	TGTGCCAGCAGTCCCGGTAATTCACCCCTCCACTTT
TRBV30	TRBD2	TRBJ2-7	NA	CAWTPLSGLIYEQYF	TGTGCCTGGACCCCCCTGTCGGGACTAATCTACGAGCAGTACTTC
TRBV19	NA	TRBJ1-5	NA	CASSILDSNQPQHF	TGTGCCAGTAGTATTTTGGACAGCAATCAGCCCCAGCATTTT
TRBV5-6	NA	TRBJ1-2	NA	CASTLTVSDYGYTF	TGTGCCAGCACCCTAACAGTATCGGACTATGGCTACACCTTC
TRBV30	NA	TRBJ1-1	NA	CAWDAWGPNPMNTEAFF	TGTGCCTGGGATGCTTGGGGTCCGAACCCTATGAACACTGAAGCTTTCTTT
TRBV7-8	TRBD1	TRBJ1-1	NA	CASSYPKGQGKMNTEAFF	TGTGCCAGCAGCTACCCAAAGGGACAGGGAAAGATGAACACTGAAGCTTTCTTT
TRBV5-1	NA	TRBJ1-2	NA	CASSLDNSPGYTF	TGCGCCAGCAGCTTGGATAACAGTCCGGGCTACACCTTC
TRBV21-1	NA	TRBJ1-5	NA	CASSFQGYQVEYSNQPQHF	TGTGCCAGCAGCTTCCAGGGGTACCAGGTGGAATATAGCAATCAGCCCCAGCATTTT
TRBV29-1	TRBD1	TRBJ2-7	NA	CSARRGPYEQYF	TGCAGCGCTCGCAGGGGGCCGTACGAGCAGTACTTC
TRBV6-1	NA	TRBJ2-2	few	CASSEITGGRDTGELFF	TGTGCCAGCAGTGAAATTACCGGGGGGCGCGACACCGGGGAGCTGTTTTTT
TRBV19	NA	TRBJ1-5	NA	CASKTNSNQPQHF	TGTGCCAGTAAGACGAATAGCAATCAGCCCCAGCATTTT
TRBV6-5	NA	TRBJ1-2	NA	CASSYSTGVEGYTF	TGTGCCAGCAGTTACTCGACAGGAGTCGAGGGCTACACCTTC
TRBV19	TRBD1	TRBJ2-1	NA	CASSSDRGLYNEQFF	TGTGCCAGTAGTAGTGACAGGGGGTTATACAATGAGCAGTTCTTC
TRBV6-1	NA	TRBJ2-5	NA	CASSELWFAGTQYF	TGTGCCAGCAGTGAACTTTGGTTTGCCGGGACCCAGTACTTC
TRBV5-8	NA	TRBJ2-3	NA	CASSLGAGTIRTDTQYF	TGTGCCAGCAGCTTGGGGGCGGGGACCATCCGCACAGATACGCAGTATTTT
TRBV6-1	TRBD1	TRBJ1-4	NA	CASSEAYRGRVGGLANEKLFF	TGTGCCAGCAGTGAAGCCTACAGGGGTCGAGTCGGTGGCTTAGCTAATGAAAAACTGTTTTTT
TRBV25-1	NA	TRBJ1-1	NA	CASSGKRGGATNTEAFF	TGTGCCAGCAGTGGAAAAAGGGGGGGCGCTACGAACACTGAAGCTTTCTTT
TRBV4-3	TRBD1	TRBJ1-2	NA	CASSHGTGDNYGYTF	TGCGCCAGCAGCCATGGGACAGGGGATAACTATGGCTACACCTTC
TRBV28	NA	TRBJ1-2	NA	CASSGNYGYTF	TGTGCCAGCAGTGGGAACTATGGCTACACCTTC
TRBV9	NA	TRBJ2-2	NA	CASSVAGANTGELFF	TGTGCCAGCAGCGTAGCAGGCGCGAACACCGGGGAGCTGTTTTTT
TRBV5-1	NA	TRBJ2-7	NA	CASSLVGAPYEQYF	TGCGCCAGCAGCTTGGTAGGGGCACCCTACGAGCAGTACTTC
TRBV24-1	NA	TRBJ1-3	NA	CATSHLSPLRVSGNTIYF	TGTGCCACCAGCCACCTGAGTCCCCTCAGGGTCTCTGGAAACACCATATATTTT